The rows below give T cell receptor beta chains drawn from one sample of a study of OX40 agonist ivuxolimab in advanced cancers. Measured with immunoSEQ multiplex PCR; TCRdb has only the in-frame clones, and not every one. The table has about 83,000 clones, more than 70% seen once. The sequenced sample was CD4+ or CD8+ T cells sorted from blood, obtained in a trial of the OX40 agonist ivuxolimab. Source of these receptors: an adult with an advanced solid tumor such as melanoma, head and neck, liver or kidney cancer. Each CDR3 is given with its conserved first and last residue. Fields, in order: CDR3 protein, CDR3 DNA, V gene, clone size, D gene, J gene. The D gene is left open where the match is weak. Where a row states a size, it is once, few, many or the class of an expanded clone; other rows omit it.

CDR3aa: CASSSTRGYTF; CDR3nt: TGTGCCAGCAGTTCCACGCGAGGCTACACCTTC; v_gene: TRBV28; abundance: .; d_gene: .; j_gene: TRBJ1-2
CDR3aa: CASSLVLAGTTETQYF; CDR3nt: TGCGCCAGCAGCTTGGTACTAGCGGGAACAACGGAGACCCAGTACTTC; v_gene: TRBV5-1; abundance: .; d_gene: TRBD2; j_gene: TRBJ2-5
CDR3aa: CAWFRVPYSNQPQHF; CDR3nt: TGTGCCTGGTTCCGGGTCCCTTATAGCAATCAGCCCCAGCATTTT; v_gene: TRBV30; abundance: .; d_gene: .; j_gene: TRBJ1-5
CDR3aa: CASSLAQGTTRNEKLFF; CDR3nt: TGTGCCAGCAGCTTGGCACAGGGGACAACCCGGAACGAAAAACTGTTTTTT; v_gene: TRBV5-8; abundance: .; d_gene: TRBD1; j_gene: TRBJ1-4
CDR3aa: CASQGSNQPQHF; CDR3nt: TGTGCCAGCCAGGGTAGCAATCAACCCCAGCATTTT; v_gene: TRBV28; abundance: once; d_gene: .; j_gene: TRBJ1-5
CDR3aa: CARKTNRGSNTEAFF; CDR3nt: TGTGCCCGAAAAACAAACAGGGGCTCGAACACTGAAGCTTTCTTT; v_gene: TRBV30; abundance: once; d_gene: TRBD1; j_gene: TRBJ1-1
CDR3aa: CASRPTGQGSGAFF; CDR3nt: TGTGCCAGCAGACCCACTGGACAGGGATCAGGAGCTTTCTTT; v_gene: TRBV2; abundance: .; d_gene: TRBD1; j_gene: TRBJ1-1
CDR3aa: CASSFTGQPQHF; CDR3nt: TGTGCCAGCAGTTTCACAGGTCAGCCCCAGCATTTT; v_gene: TRBV27; abundance: .; d_gene: .; j_gene: TRBJ1-5
CDR3aa: CASSEISGGEVAGELFF; CDR3nt: TGTGCCAGCAGTGAAATAAGCGGGGGGGAAGTGGCCGGGGAGCTGTTTTTT; v_gene: TRBV6-1; abundance: .; d_gene: TRBD2; j_gene: TRBJ2-2
CDR3aa: CASSLGGQVSYEQYF; CDR3nt: TGCGCCAGCAGCTTAGGGGGACAGGTCTCCTACGAGCAGTACTTC; v_gene: TRBV5-1; abundance: .; d_gene: TRBD1; j_gene: TRBJ2-7
CDR3aa: CATSGGETQYF; CDR3nt: TGTGCCACCTCGGGGGGAGAGACCCAGTACTTC; v_gene: TRBV5-6; abundance: .; d_gene: TRBD2; j_gene: TRBJ2-5
CDR3aa: CASSDLGAGGTDTQYF; CDR3nt: TGTGCCAGCAGCGATCTGGGAGCGGGGGGCACAGATACGCAGTATTTT; v_gene: TRBV7-6; abundance: .; d_gene: TRBD2; j_gene: TRBJ2-3
CDR3aa: CASSLPRGVYQPQHF; CDR3nt: TGTGCCAGCAGTTTGCCCCGAGGAGTTTACCAGCCCCAGCATTTT; v_gene: TRBV28; abundance: .; d_gene: .; j_gene: TRBJ1-5
CDR3aa: CASSVNDRDNSPLHF; CDR3nt: TGTGCCAGCAGCGTGAATGACAGGGATAATTCACCCCTCCACTTT; v_gene: TRBV9; abundance: .; d_gene: TRBD1; j_gene: TRBJ1-6
CDR3aa: CSVQINYGYTF; CDR3nt: TGCAGTGTGCAGATTAACTATGGCTACACCTTC; v_gene: TRBV20-1; abundance: .; d_gene: .; j_gene: TRBJ1-2
CDR3aa: CATSRESGTGNYGYTF; CDR3nt: TGTGCCACCAGCAGGGAGTCCGGGACAGGAAACTATGGCTACACCTTC; v_gene: TRBV15; abundance: .; d_gene: TRBD1; j_gene: TRBJ1-2
CDR3aa: CASSLYRGSSYTF; CDR3nt: TGTGCCAGCAGCTTATATCGGGGATCGAGCTACACCTTC; v_gene: TRBV7-3; abundance: .; d_gene: .; j_gene: TRBJ1-2
CDR3aa: CASSLLSSTGEVGYTF; CDR3nt: TGTGCCAGCAGCCTACTGTCCTCTACGGGGGAGGTTGGCTACACCTTC; v_gene: TRBV9; abundance: .; d_gene: .; j_gene: TRBJ1-2
CDR3aa: CASGLVRQGRDNSPLHF; CDR3nt: TGTGCTAGTGGTTTGGTAAGACAGGGGAGGGATAATTCACCCCTCCACTTT; v_gene: TRBV12-5; abundance: .; d_gene: TRBD1; j_gene: TRBJ1-6
CDR3aa: CASSGGQGYQPQHF; CDR3nt: TGTGCCAGCAGTGGCGGACAGGGGTATCAGCCCCAGCATTTT; v_gene: TRBV6-1; abundance: .; d_gene: TRBD1; j_gene: TRBJ1-5
CDR3aa: CSASGNTEAFF; CDR3nt: TGCAGTGCATCAGGGAACACTGAAGCTTTCTTT; v_gene: TRBV20-1; abundance: few; d_gene: .; j_gene: TRBJ1-1
CDR3aa: CASSSRWLPAGGPYF; CDR3nt: TGTGCCAGCAGCTCACGTTGGTTGCCAGCGGGAGGTCCTTACTTC; v_gene: TRBV6-1; abundance: .; d_gene: TRBD2; j_gene: TRBJ2-5
CDR3aa: CASTRTAAGNYNEQFF; CDR3nt: TGTGCCAGCACCAGAACAGCGGCGGGGAACTACAATGAGCAGTTCTTC; v_gene: TRBV27; abundance: .; d_gene: .; j_gene: TRBJ2-1
CDR3aa: CASSIDGRGETQYF; CDR3nt: TGTGCCAGTAGTATAGATGGTCGAGGAGAGACCCAGTACTTC; v_gene: TRBV19; abundance: .; d_gene: .; j_gene: TRBJ2-5
CDR3aa: CASSWPPGQGAQEQFF; CDR3nt: TGCGCCAGCAGCTGGCCACCGGGACAGGGGGCGCAGGAGCAGTTCTTC; v_gene: TRBV5-1; abundance: once; d_gene: TRBD1; j_gene: TRBJ2-1
CDR3aa: CASSLGLFYEQYF; CDR3nt: TGTGCCAGCAGCTTAGGTCTGTTCTACGAGCAGTACTTC; v_gene: TRBV7-6; abundance: once; d_gene: .; j_gene: TRBJ2-7
CDR3aa: CASSLSRGRRQDTQYF; CDR3nt: TGTGCCAGCAGTTTGAGCAGGGGGCGAAGACAGGATACGCAGTATTTT; v_gene: TRBV2; abundance: .; d_gene: TRBD1; j_gene: TRBJ2-3
CDR3aa: CASSPSGLGGGYTF; CDR3nt: TGTGCCAGCAGTCCTTCCGGACTTGGAGGTGGCTACACCTTC; v_gene: TRBV28; abundance: .; d_gene: .; j_gene: TRBJ1-2
CDR3aa: CASTREADNTEAFF; CDR3nt: TGTGCCAGCACGAGGGAGGCGGATAACACTGAAGCTTTCTTT; v_gene: TRBV2; abundance: .; d_gene: .; j_gene: TRBJ1-1